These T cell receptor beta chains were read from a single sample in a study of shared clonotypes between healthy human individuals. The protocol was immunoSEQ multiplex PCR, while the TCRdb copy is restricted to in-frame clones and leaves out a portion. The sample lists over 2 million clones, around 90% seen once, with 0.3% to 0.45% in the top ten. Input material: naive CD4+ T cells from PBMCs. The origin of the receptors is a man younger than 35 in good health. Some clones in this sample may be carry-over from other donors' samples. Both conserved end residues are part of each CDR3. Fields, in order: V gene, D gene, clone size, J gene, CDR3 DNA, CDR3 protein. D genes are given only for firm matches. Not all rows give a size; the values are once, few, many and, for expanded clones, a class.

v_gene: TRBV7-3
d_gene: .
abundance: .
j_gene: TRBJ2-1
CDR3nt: TGTGCCAGCAGCTCCCACAATGGGCAGTTCTTC
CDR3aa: CASSSHNGQFF

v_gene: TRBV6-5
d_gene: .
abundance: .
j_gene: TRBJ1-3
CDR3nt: TGTGCCAGCAGCGCCAGGGGTGCTGGAAACACCATATATTTT
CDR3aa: CASSARGAGNTIYF

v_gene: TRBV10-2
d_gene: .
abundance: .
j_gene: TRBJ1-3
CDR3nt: TGCGCCAGCAGCCCACAGACACCGAGCTCTGGAAACACCATATATTTT
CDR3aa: CASSPQTPSSGNTIYF

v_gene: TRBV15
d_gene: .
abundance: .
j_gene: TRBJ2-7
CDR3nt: TGTGCCACCAGCAGAGATTACGGCGGGCCCTACGAGCAGTACTTC
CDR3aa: CATSRDYGGPYEQYF

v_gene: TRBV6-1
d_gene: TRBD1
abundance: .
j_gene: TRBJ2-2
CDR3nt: TGTGCCAGCAGGATCGGACAGGGGGCCACCGGGGAGCTGTTTTTT
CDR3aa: CASRIGQGATGELFF

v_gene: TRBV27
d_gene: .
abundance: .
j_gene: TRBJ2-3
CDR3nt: TGTGCCAGCACCCGACCGGGAAACACAGATACGCAGTATTTT
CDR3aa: CASTRPGNTDTQYF

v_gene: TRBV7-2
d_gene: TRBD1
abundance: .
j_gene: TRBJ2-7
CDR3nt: TGTGCCAGCAGCGTAGCTCTCCCAAGACAGGGGGACGGGGCGCACTTC
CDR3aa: CASSVALPRQGDGAHF

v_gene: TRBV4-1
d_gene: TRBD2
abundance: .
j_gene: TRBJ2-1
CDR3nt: TGCGCCAGCAGCCAAGGCCCCTCTGGACTAGCGGAAGAGCAGTTCTTC
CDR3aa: CASSQGPSGLAEEQFF

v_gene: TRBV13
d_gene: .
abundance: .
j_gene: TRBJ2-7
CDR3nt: TGTGCCAGCAGCTTAGGCCATGTAGGTCGGGACGAGCAGTACTTC
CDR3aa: CASSLGHVGRDEQYF

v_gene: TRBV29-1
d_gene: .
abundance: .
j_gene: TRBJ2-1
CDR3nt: TGCAGCGTTCCTTCCCAAATAACCTACAATGAGCAGTTCTTC
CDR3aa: CSVPSQITYNEQFF

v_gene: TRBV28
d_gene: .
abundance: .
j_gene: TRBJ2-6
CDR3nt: TGTGCCAGCAGCGGGCTCCAGGGGCTGGGGGCCAACGTCCTGACTTTC
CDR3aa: CASSGLQGLGANVLTF

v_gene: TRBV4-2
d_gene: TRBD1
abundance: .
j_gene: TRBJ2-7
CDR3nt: TGTGCCAGCAGCCAAGCCGGGACAGGACACTACGAGCAGTACTTC
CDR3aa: CASSQAGTGHYEQYF

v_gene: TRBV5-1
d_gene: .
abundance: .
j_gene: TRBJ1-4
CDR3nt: TGCGCCAGCAGCATGAACAAGGAGGAACTGTTTTTT
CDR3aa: CASSMNKEELFF

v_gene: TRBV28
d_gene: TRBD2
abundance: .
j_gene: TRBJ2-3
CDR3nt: TGTGCCTGGGGGGAGGGGACGCATACGCAGTATTTT
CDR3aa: CAWGEGTHTQYF

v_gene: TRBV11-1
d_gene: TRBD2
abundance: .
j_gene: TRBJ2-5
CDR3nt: TGTGCCAGCAGCTTAGATAGCGGGAGATTTGAGACCCAGTACTTC
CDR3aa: CASSLDSGRFETQYF

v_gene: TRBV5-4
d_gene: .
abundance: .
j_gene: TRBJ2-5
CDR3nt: TGTGCCAGCAGCTCCGTCCCCCAAGAGACCCAGTACTTC
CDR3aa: CASSSVPQETQYF

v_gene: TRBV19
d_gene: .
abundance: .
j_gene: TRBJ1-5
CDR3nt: TGTGCCAGTAGGGGACGGACGAGCAATCAGCCCCAGCATTTT
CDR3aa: CASRGRTSNQPQHF

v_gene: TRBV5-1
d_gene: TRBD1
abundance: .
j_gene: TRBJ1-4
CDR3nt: TGCGCCAGCAGCAGAACAACAGGGGAAAATGAAAAACTGTTTTTT
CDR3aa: CASSRTTGENEKLFF

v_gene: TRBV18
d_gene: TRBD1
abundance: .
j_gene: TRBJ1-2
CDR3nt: TGTGCCAGCTCACTACAGGGACAGACTAACTATGGCTACACCTTC
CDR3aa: CASSLQGQTNYGYTF

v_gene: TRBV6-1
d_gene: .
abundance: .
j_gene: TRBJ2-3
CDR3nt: TGTGCCAGCAGTGAATATTGGGACTTGGAGGATACGCAGTATTTT
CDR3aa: CASSEYWDLEDTQYF

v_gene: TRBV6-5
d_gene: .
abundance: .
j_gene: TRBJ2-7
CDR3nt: TGTGCCAGCAGTTACTCAGGGACCGAGCAGTACTTC
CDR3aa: CASSYSGTEQYF

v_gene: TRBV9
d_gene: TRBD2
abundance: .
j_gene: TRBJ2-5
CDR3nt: TGTGCCAGCAGCCCTCACCTGGGACTAGCGGATCGACAAGAGACCCAGTACTTC
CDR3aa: CASSPHLGLADRQETQYF

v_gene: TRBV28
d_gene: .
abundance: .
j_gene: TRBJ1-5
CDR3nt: TGTGCCAGCACTCCTCCAGGGAGGCGTCAGCCCCAGCATTTT
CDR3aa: CASTPPGRRQPQHF

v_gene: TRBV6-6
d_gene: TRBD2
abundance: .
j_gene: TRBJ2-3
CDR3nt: TGTGCCAGCACCGCCGGGGGGGAGGGGCCCAATACGCAGTATTTT
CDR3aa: CASTAGGEGPNTQYF

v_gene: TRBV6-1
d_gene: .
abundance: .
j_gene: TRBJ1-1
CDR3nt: TGTGCCAGCAGTGAAGCCGGGTCCTTCTCTCCCTTT
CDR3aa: CASSEAGSFSPF

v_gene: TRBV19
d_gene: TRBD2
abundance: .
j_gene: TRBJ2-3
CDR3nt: TGTGCCAGTAGTATAAGCGGACTAGCGCCTAGCACAGATACGCAGTATTTT
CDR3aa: CASSISGLAPSTDTQYF

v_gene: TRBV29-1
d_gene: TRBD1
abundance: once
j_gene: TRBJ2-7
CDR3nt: TGCAGCGGGAGTAGACAGGGCTCCTACGAGCAGTACTTC
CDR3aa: CSGSRQGSYEQYF

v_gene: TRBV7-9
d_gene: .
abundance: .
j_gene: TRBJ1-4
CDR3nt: TGTGCCAGCACCTTCGTTCCTGGGGAGGAAAAACTGTTTTTT
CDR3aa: CASTFVPGEEKLFF

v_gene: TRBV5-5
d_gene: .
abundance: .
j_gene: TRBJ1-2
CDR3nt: TGTGCCAGCATTCCGGGGACATCCCGGCATGGCTACACCTTC
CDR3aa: CASIPGTSRHGYTF

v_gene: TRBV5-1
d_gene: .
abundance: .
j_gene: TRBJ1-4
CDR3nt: TGCGCCAGCAGCAGGACGGTAAATAATGAAAAACTGTTTTTT
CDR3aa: CASSRTVNNEKLFF

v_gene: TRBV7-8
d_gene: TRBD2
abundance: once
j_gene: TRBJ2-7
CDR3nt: TGTGCCAGCAGCCGAGCCTGGCGGGAGACGATGTACGAGCAGTACTTC
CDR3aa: CASSRAWRETMYEQYF

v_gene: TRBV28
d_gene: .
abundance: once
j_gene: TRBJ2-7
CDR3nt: TGTGCCAGCAGTTTATCGTCAGCGGTCGTGGCTTACGAGCAGTACTTC
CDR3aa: CASSLSSAVVAYEQYF

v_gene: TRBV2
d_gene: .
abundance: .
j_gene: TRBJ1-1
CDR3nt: TGTGCCAGCAGTGGCCGGGACAAGATATCGGCTTTCTTT
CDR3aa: CASSGRDKISAFF

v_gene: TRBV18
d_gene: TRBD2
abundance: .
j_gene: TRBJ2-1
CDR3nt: TGTGCCAGCGCAACCGGGACTAGCGCTTACAATGAGCAGTTCTTC
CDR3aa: CASATGTSAYNEQFF

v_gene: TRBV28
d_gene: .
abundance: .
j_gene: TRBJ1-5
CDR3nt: TGTGCCAGCGGGCCAAATCAGCCCCAGCATTTT
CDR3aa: CASGPNQPQHF

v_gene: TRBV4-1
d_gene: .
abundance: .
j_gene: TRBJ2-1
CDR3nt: TGCGCCAGCAGCCCGATCGGTGGTGACGGCGAGCAGTTCTTC
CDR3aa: CASSPIGGDGEQFF

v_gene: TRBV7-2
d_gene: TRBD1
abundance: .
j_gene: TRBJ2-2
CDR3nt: TGTGCCAGCAGCTCTACTTCCGGGACAGGGAGCGCCGGGGAGCTGTTTTTT
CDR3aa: CASSSTSGTGSAGELFF